This T cell receptor (gamma chain) was identified in a study of intestinal T cells in coeliac disease. Overall study results and limits: With TRG, approximately 94% of biopsies (about 95% of the 54) were classified correctly. Age differed significantly between coeliac patients and controls. FFPE-derived DNA was relatively degraded, likely losing some TCR sequences.

V lost 2 bases and J lost 8; bases outside the gene matches: 9. This CDR3 comprises 13 residues. Per the germline V gene, CDR1 is GITISATS and CDR2 is ISYDGTV (reference sequence). Comment on this clone: Its target is unknown.

Each case's genomic DNA was extracted from ten approximately 5-µm formalin-fixed paraffin-embedded scrolls. Reflux, dyspepsia or gastritis prompted controls' endoscopy; coeliac disease was not suspected. TRG repertoires were amplified with LymphoTrack primers from roughly 0.2 ug of biopsy DNA. TCRdb reprocessed the multiplex PCR reads through CATT. The sample carries approximately 300 gamma-chain clones, roughly 49% recorded once. This chain joins TRGV9 and TRGJ1 or TRGJ2. This TCR was sampled from a human donor who served as a control with a normal duodenal biopsy, not a healthy volunteer. The sample consisted of a duodenal biopsy. CDR3 sequence (DNA): TGTGCCTTGTGGGAGGCGGATCAAAATAAGAAACTCTTT. Translation gives CALWEADQNKKLF.